Sequencing of this T cell receptor (beta chain) was carried out in a study of T cell changes during pregnancy in multiple sclerosis (dated by TCRdb to about 2019). For the study in its entirety: Changes in the T cell repertoire over the course of pregnancy were examined in this study in women with multiple sclerosis.

Library creation used the immunoSEQ multiplex PCR assay. Not all clones reach the TCRdb copy of this immuneACCESS table, which keeps in-frame sequences only. Checked studies attribute under half of the gap to unresolved V genes and leave the rest unexplained. For this sample the table gives about 70,000 clones, of which 91% were detected only once. 2.3% of the sample lies in the top ten. Reading from cysteine to phenylalanine, the CDR3 counts 11 amino acids. The sequence is cut down to CDR3 DNA, 33 bases in frame from base 1. The germline V gene (reference sequence) specifies GTSNPN as CDR1 and SVGIG as CDR2. Trimming takes 8 bases off V and 2 bases off J; junction bases not matched to a gene: 2. Concerning this clone: Its target antigen remains unknown. No base quality values were provided; no much bigger clone lies one nucleotide off.

The receptor was derived from a female donor with multiple sclerosis, enrolled in a pregnancy study. The sequence joins TRBV30 to TRBJ1-1, with 7 central nucleotides matching TRBD1. Sample: peripheral blood, taken in the first trimester of pregnancy. This receptor carries the CDR3 CAHRGNTEAFF. The DNA sequence reads TGTGCCCACAGGGGTAACACTGAAGCTTTCTTT.